Each of the 8 T cell receptor beta chains below was sequenced from the same sample in a study of T cell responses to AZD1222 COVID-19 vaccine. Measured with immunoSEQ multiplex PCR; TCRdb has only the in-frame clones, and not every one. The data contain about 100,000 clones, about 89% of them singletons. Sequenced material: peripheral blood, taken on day 0 of AZD1222 vaccination. Receptors originate from an adult in good health.

The CDR3 nucleotides are TGTGCCAGCAGCCAATTTCCTGGGGGGTTCCAAGAGACCCAGTACTTC. It is translated as CASSQFPGGFQETQYF. The rearrangement joins TRBV14 to TRBJ2-5; D is possibly TRBD2 (6 bases). Looked up from germline, CDR1 is SGHDN and CDR2 is FVKESK. This CDR3 region has 16 residues. Trimming pared 2 bases from V and 1 base from J, leaving 14 bases between.

The V gene is TRBV6-1, the J gene TRBJ2-3; 7 nucleotides align to TRBD2. This CDR3 comprises 15 residues. J was trimmed by 4 bases and V by 2 bases; bases with no gene match: 6. Germline CDR1 is MNHNS and CDR2 is SASEGT. CDR3 bases: TGTGCCAGCAGTGAACCCGCGGGAGTCCCAGATACGCAGTATTTT. The encoded protein is CASSEPAGVPDTQYF.

This clone was detected a few times. CDR3 coding DNA: TGCGCCAGCAGCCAAGTAGCCAGGGTTGACACCATATATTTT. Its translation: CASSQVARVDTIYF. The chain recombines TRBV4-1 with TRBJ1-3; D may be TRBD1 (5 bases). Trimming shortened V by 1 base and J by 8 bases, and 12 bases separated the two germline ends. The CDR3 runs to 14 residues. Germline V gene data show CDR1 as MGHRA and CDR2 as YSYEKL.

Only one count was recorded for this clone. The chain uses TRBV3-1 (or the pseudogene TRBV3-2) and TRBJ2-1; D possibly corresponds to TRBD1 (6 bases). The CDR3 consists of 15 residues. Trimming took 3 bases from V and 2 from J, leaving 11 bases between them. Germline V gene sequence: CDR1 LGHDT, CDR2 YNNKEL (reference sequence). The CDR3 nucleotides are TGTGCCAGCAGCCATGTAGGGGGAGCCTACAATGAGCAGTTCTTC. Protein product: CASSHVGGAYNEQFF.

The chain links TRBV28 to TRBJ1-1; D is perhaps TRBD1 (6 bases). Trimming pared 6 bases from V and 7 bases from J, leaving 15 bases between. The CDR3 sequence is 13 residues long. Germline assignment: CDR1 MDHEN and CDR2 SYDVKM. The CDR3 is CASRPTGQNEAFF. In DNA form, the CDR3 reads TGTGCCAGCAGACCGACAGGACAGAATGAAGCTTTCTTT.

This clone was seen a handful of times. The chain links TRBV30 to TRBJ1-6; the D gene is possibly TRBD1 (5 bases). Germline V gene data show CDR1 as GTSNPN and CDR2 as SVGIG (reference sequence). The CDR3 is made up of 11 amino acids. Trimming cost V 1 base and J 14 bases, with 9 bases left between them. DNA of the CDR3: TGTGCCTGGAGTGCCAGGGAAGCCCTCCACTTT. It is translated as CAWSAREALHF.

The gene calls are TRBV24-1 and TRBJ2-2; D is unresolved. Per the germline V gene, CDR1 is KGHDR and CDR2 is SFDVKD. V lost 0 bases and J 5 bases, leaving 18 bases between the germline ends. The CDR3 length is 18 residues. Here the CDR3 DNA reads TGTGCCACCAGTGATTTGCGGTACGACCAGCAAACAACCGGGGAGCTGTTTTTT. It specifies CATSDLRYDQQTTGELFF.

This chain connects TRBV29-1 to TRBJ2-7, with D perhaps matching TRBD1 (5 bases). This CDR3 contains 11 residues. The V and J ends lost 5 bases and 5 bases respectively, with 10 bases between them. The germline CDR1 and CDR2 sequences are SQVTM and ANQGSEA. CDR3: CSVPWGHEQYF. DNA for the CDR3: TGCAGCGTTCCGTGGGGCCACGAGCAGTACTTC.